This TCR beta chain was documented in a study of cytomegalovirus exposure and HLA in healthy donors. Study-wide results and limits: Researchers counted approximately 160 TCR beta chains as cytomegalovirus-associated. Evidence from a later analysis indicated that most CMV-associated TCR beta chains looked HLA-restricted.

The PCR made use of 60 Vbeta and 13 Jbeta primers. Only in-frame clones appear in the TCRdb table, and some are missing; sequencing was by immunoSEQ multiplex PCR. This table has around 130,000 clones, around four fifths appearing once. The CDR3 sequence is 15 residues long. Germline CDR1 is MNHEY and CDR2 is SVGAGI. Trimming cost V 9 bases and J 1 base; bases outside gene matches: 8. As for this clone: Its antigen is currently unknown.

The specimen sequenced was PBMCs. The J gene is TRBJ2-2, the V gene TRBV6-5; 7 nucleotides align to TRBD1. The receptor was isolated from a woman aged 40 to 49 in good health and CMV-seropositive. The CDR3 reads CASRKGQKNTGELFF. CDR3 nucleotides: TGTGCCAGTAGAAAGGGACAGAAGAACACCGGGGAGCTGTTTTTT.